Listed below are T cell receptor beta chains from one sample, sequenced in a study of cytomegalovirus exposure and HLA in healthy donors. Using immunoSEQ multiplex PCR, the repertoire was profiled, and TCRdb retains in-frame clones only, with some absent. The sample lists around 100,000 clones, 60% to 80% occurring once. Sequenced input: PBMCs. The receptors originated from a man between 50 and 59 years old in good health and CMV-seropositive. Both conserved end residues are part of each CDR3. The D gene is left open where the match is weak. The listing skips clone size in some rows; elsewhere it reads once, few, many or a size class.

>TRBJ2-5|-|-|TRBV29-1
TGCAGCGTTGTCGGGGTACAGGAGACCCAGTACTTC
CSVVGVQETQYF
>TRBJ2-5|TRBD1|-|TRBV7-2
TGTGCCAGCAGCTCCGATCTGGGGACAGGGGATCAAGAGACCCAGTACTTC
CASSSDLGTGDQETQYF
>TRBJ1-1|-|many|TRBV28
TGTGCCAGCAGTGGTCCGGGTGAAGCTTTCTTT
CASSGPGEAFF
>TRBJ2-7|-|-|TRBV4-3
TGCGCCAGCGCCCCGGACATAAGTGCCTACGAGCAGTACTTC
CASAPDISAYEQYF
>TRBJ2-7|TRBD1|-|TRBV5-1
TGCGCCAGCAGAGCGGAAGTAATAGGACAGGGGGCCTACGAGCAGTACTTC
CASRAEVIGQGAYEQYF
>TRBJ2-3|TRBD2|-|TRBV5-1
TGCGCCTCCCGGGTAGCGGGAGTCGCAGATACGCAGTATTTT
CASRVAGVADTQYF
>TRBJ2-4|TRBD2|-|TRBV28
TGTGCCAGCAGTTTGGAGACTAGCGGCACCAAAAACATTCAGTACTTC
CASSLETSGTKNIQYF
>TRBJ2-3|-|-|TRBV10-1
TGCGCCAGCAGTGAGTCTTCAGGGATGGGCACAGATACGCAGTATTTT
CASSESSGMGTDTQYF
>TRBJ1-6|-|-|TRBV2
TGTGCCAGCAATAGGGAGGGAGGTTCACCCCTCCACTTT
CASNREGGSPLHF
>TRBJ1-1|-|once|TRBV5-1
TGCGCCAGCAGCGCACAGGGTAACACTGAAGCTTTCTTT
CASSAQGNTEAFF